These 17 T cell receptor beta chains were sequenced from one sample in a study of T cell responses to AZD1222 COVID-19 vaccine. Only in-frame clones appear in the TCRdb table, and some are missing; sequencing was by immunoSEQ multiplex PCR. This table holds about 91,000 clones, approximately 90% found once. The sequenced sample was peripheral blood, obtained on day 0 of AZD1222 vaccination. The receptor set was obtained from an adult in good health.

The V and J genes are TRBV5-6 and TRBJ1-6, with D unclear. The CDR3 length is 14 residues. Germline V gene sequence: CDR1 SGHDT, CDR2 YYEEEE. Trimming took 2 bases from V and 4 from J, leaving 7 bases between them. The DNA of the CDR3 is TGTGCCAGCAGCTTTGGGCGGTATAATTCACCCCTCCACTTT. This encodes CASSFGRYNSPLHF.

J is TRBJ1-4 and V is TRBV12-3 or TRBV12-4; D unclear. This CDR3 is 11 amino acids long. Trimming removed 7 bases at V and 4 bases at J, with 4 bases between. Written as DNA, the CDR3 is TGTGCCAGCACCAATAATGAAAAACTGTTTTTT. The encoded protein is CASTNNEKLFF.

This chain connects TRBV6-1 to TRBJ2-2; D tentatively reads TRBD1 or TRBD2 (5 bases each). CDR3 length: 16 residues. The germline V gene has CDR1 MNHNS and CDR2 SASEGT. V dropped 3 bases and J dropped 0 bases, with 11 bases sitting between them. CDR3: CASSETGTANTGELFF. CDR3 coding DNA: TGTGCCAGCAGTGAGACCGGGACGGCGAACACCGGGGAGCTGTTTTTT.

The genes are TRBV19 and TRBJ1-2, with a weak D call TRBD1 (6 bases). The CDR3 runs 14 residues. Germline CDR1 reads LNHDA; CDR2 reads SQIVND (reference sequence). Trimming left V 3 bases short and J 4 bases short, with 12 bases between. The CDR3 sequence: CASSIPGTFYGYTF. DNA for the CDR3: TGTGCCAGTAGTATCCCCGGGACATTCTATGGCTACACCTTC.

This chain uses TRBV11-2 with TRBJ2-2, with 7 bases identical to TRBD2. This CDR3 spans 15 amino acids. After removal of 0 bases from V and 6 bases from J, the junction contained 4 bases not matched to a gene. CDR1 and CDR2 (germline): SGHAT, FQNNGV. The CDR3 DNA sequence: TGTGCCAGCAGCTTAGATGTGGCGGGAGCCGGGGAGCTGTTTTTT. It encodes CASSLDVAGAGELFF.

The V call is TRBV4-1, the J call TRBJ1-1, with D uncertain. This CDR3 region has 17 residues. CDR1 and CDR2 from the germline V gene are MGHRA and YSYEKL. V shed 4 bases and J shed 4 bases, with 22 bases lying between them. This CDR3 reads CASSLVVRVTGGTEAFF. DNA of the CDR3: TGCGCCAGCAGCCTCGTGGTGCGTGTAACTGGTGGCACTGAAGCTTTCTTT.

The chain recombines TRBV25-1 with TRBJ2-5; D not certain. V lost 0 bases to trimming and J lost 1 base, with 0 bases between them. Germline-derived CDR1 and CDR2 are MGHDK and SYGVNS. This CDR3 region has 12 residues. This chain's CDR3 is CASSEYQETQYF. The DNA of the CDR3 is TGTGCCAGCAGTGAATACCAAGAGACCCAGTACTTC.

The V call is TRBV6-6, the J call TRBJ1-1; D unclear. The V gene's germline CDR1 is MNHNY and CDR2 SVGAGI (reference sequence). The V end was cut by 5 bases, the J end by 2 bases, with 3 bases between. This CDR3 contains 11 residues. CDR3: CASSINTEAFF. Here the CDR3 DNA reads TGTGCCAGCAGTATCAACACTGAAGCTTTCTTT.

This chain links TRBV18 with TRBJ2-7, with a possible D match to TRBD1 (5 bases). Per the germline V gene, CDR1 is KGHSH and CDR2 is LQKENI. Trimming shortened V by 0 bases and J by 1 base, and 10 bases separated the two germline ends. CDR3 length: 15 amino acids. CDR3 DNA: TGTGCCAGCTCACCACCGGCCAGGACATCCTACGAGCAGTACTTC. Translated: CASSPPARTSYEQYF.

The chain recombines TRBV9 with TRBJ1-4; 9 bases line up with TRBD1. V gave up 4 bases and J gave up 8 bases; unmatched junction bases: 9. Germline lookup yields CDR1 SGDLS and CDR2 YYNGEE. CDR3 length equals 15 residues. The CDR3 nucleotides are TGTGCCAGCAGCCCCCGGACAGGGGACTCCGAAAAACTGTTTTTT. Its translation: CASSPRTGDSEKLFF.

This chain uses TRBV7-2 with TRBJ2-7, with D maybe TRBD2 (5 bases). Germline CDR1 and CDR2: SGHTA and FQGNSA. The V gene lost 1 base and the J gene lost 1 base, with 11 bases spanning the gap. This CDR3 has 15 amino acids. As DNA, the CDR3 is TGTGCCAGCAGCTTAGGAGTGGGAGCGTCCTACGAGCAGTACTTC. As protein: CASSLGVGASYEQYF.

The J gene is TRBJ2-5, the V gene TRBV29-1; the D gene is possibly TRBD1 (6 bases). CDR1 is SQVTM, CDR2 ANQGSEA, per germline. With 6 bases removed from V and 12 bases from J, the gap between germline ends came to 20 bases. This CDR3 is 12 amino acids long. The CDR3 region is CSVGASGQGKYF. The CDR3, as DNA: TGCAGCGTGGGGGCATCGGGTCAAGGGAAGTACTTC. Full variable domain (outside the CDR3, taken from reference TRBV29-1 and TRBJ2-5): SAVISQKPSRDICQRGTSLTIQCQVDSQVTMMFWYRQQPGQSLTLIATANQGSEATYESGFVIDKFPISRPNLTFSTLTVSNMSPEDSSIYLCSVGASGQGKYFGPGTRLLVL.

This chain links TRBV18 with TRBJ2-5; TRBD2 agrees at 11 bases. With 5 bases clipped from V and 7 bases from J, the junction kept 9 bases outside the gene matches. The length of the CDR3 is 15 residues. Germline CDR1 and CDR2: KGHSH and LQKENI. CDR3 coding DNA: TGTGCCAGCTCATCCACTAGCGGGGGCCAGGGGACCCAGTACTTC. Translation gives CASSSTSGGQGTQYF.

The chain has TRBV6-5 and TRBJ1-3; D perhaps matches TRBD1 (6 bases). V was clipped by 10 bases and J by 0 bases, with 16 bases between them. This CDR3 is built from 15 residues. Germline CDR1 MNHEY, CDR2 SVGAGI. The CDR3 sequence is CATTPGVVSGNTIYF. The CDR3 bases are TGTGCCACTACTCCAGGGGTTGTCTCTGGAAACACCATATATTTT.

The chain carries TRBV2 and TRBJ2-2; 7 bases line up with TRBD1. Germline-derived CDR1 and CDR2 are SNHLY and FYNNEI. The CDR3 sequence is 14 residues long. The trim removed 7 bases at V and 2 bases at J, leaving 4 bases unmatched. CDR3 sequence reads: CASMGTANTGELFF. Here the CDR3 DNA reads TGTGCCAGCATGGGGACAGCTAACACCGGGGAGCTGTTTTTT.

By its share, this clone is medium-sized. The gene calls are TRBV7-8 and TRBJ2-2, with a tentative D call TRBD1 (6 bases). The ends were cut back, 3 bases at V and 5 bases at J, with 13 bases in the middle. Germline CDR1 is SGHVS and CDR2 is FQNEAQ. The CDR3 has 15 residues. The CDR3 DNA reads as TGTGCCAGCAGCTTTCGCAGGGGCGGAACCGGGGAGCTGTTTTTT. Its translation is CASSFRRGGTGELFF.

The chain is built from TRBV15 and TRBJ2-2; 8 bases line up with TRBD2. The CDR3 totals 15 residues. CDR1 and CDR2 from the germline V gene are LNHNV and YYDKDF (reference sequence). With V trimmed by 8 bases and J by 3 bases, 8 bases remained unmatched. In nucleotides, the CDR3 is TGTGCCACCGTAGCGGGACCCGATCACACCGGGGAGCTGTTTTTT. Translating gives CATVAGPDHTGELFF.